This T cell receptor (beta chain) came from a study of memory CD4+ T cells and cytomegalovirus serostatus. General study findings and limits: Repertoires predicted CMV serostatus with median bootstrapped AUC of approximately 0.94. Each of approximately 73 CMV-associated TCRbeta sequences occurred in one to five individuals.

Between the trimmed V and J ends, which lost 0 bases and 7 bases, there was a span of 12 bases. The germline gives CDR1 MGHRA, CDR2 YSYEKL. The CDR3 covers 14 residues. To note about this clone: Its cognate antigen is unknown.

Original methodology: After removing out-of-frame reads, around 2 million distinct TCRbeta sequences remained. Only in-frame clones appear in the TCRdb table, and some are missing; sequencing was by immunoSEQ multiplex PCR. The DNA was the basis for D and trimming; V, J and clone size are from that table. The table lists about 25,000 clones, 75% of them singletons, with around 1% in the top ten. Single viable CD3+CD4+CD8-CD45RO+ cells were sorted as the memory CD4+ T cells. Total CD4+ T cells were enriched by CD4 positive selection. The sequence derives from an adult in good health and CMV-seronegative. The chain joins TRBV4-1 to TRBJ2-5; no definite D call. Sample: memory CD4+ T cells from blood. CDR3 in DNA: TGCGCCAGCAGCCAAGATTGGGGTTCGGGGACCCAGTACTTC. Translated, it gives CASSQDWGSGTQYF.